This TCR beta chain was captured by sequencing in a study of blood T cells in healthy people across ages. A second 7 to 11 cycle PCR used barcoded and J-beta primers. Using its own MiXCR run on the 5' RACE reads, TCRdb lists one record per CDR3 protein. The sample includes approximately 800,000 distinct CDR3 sequences, about half of them seen just once. V lost 7 bases and J lost 0, with 8 bases in between. This CDR3 region has 13 residues. The rearrangement joins TRBV12-3 or TRBV12-4 to TRBJ2-3, with D unresolved. This receptor was obtained from a man older than 75 in good health. The material sequenced was blood. This CDR3 is CASTSTSTDTQYF. As DNA, the CDR3 is TGTGCCAGCACCAGCACTAGCACAGATACGCAGTATTTT.